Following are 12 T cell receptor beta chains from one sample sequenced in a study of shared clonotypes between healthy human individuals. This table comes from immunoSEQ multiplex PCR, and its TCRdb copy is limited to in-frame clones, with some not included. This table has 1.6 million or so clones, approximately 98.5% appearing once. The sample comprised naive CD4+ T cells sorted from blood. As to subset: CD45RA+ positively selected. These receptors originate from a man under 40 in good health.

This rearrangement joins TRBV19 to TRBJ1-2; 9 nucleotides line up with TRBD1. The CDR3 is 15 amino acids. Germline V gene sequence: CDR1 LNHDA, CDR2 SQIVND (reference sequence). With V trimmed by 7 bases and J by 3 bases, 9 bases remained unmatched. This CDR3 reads CASTYGDREYYGYTF. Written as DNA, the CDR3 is TGTGCCAGTACCTATGGGGACAGGGAGTACTATGGCTACACCTTC.

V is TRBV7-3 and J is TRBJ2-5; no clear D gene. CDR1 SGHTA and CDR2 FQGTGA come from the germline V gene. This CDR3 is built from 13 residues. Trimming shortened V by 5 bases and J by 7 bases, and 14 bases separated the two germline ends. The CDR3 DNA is TGTGCCAGCAGCCCCCAAGGGATGGGGACCCAGTACTTC. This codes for CASSPQGMGTQYF. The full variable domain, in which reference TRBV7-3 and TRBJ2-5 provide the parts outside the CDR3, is GAGVSQTPSNKVTEKGKYVELRCDPISGHTALYWYRQSLGQGPEFLIYFQGTGAADDSGLPNDRFFAVRPEGSVSTLKIQRTERGDSAVYLCASSPQGMGTQYFGPGTRLLVL.

CDR3 nucleotide sequence: TGTGCCAGCAGTTTAATCTGGGGGCGAAGAACTGAAGCTTTCTTT. As protein: CASSLIWGRRTEAFF. The chain joins TRBV28 to TRBJ1-1; weak D call: TRBD1 (6 bases). This CDR3 spans 15 amino acids. CDR1 is MDHEN and CDR2 is SYDVKM in the germline V gene. Between the trimmed V and J ends, which lost 2 bases and 5 bases, there was a span of 15 bases.

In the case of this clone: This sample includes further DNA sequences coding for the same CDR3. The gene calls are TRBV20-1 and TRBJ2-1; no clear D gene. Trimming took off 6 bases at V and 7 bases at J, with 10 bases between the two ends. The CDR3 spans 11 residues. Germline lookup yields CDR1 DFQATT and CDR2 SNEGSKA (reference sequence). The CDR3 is CSASNGNEQFF. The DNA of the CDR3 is TGCAGTGCCTCAAACGGGAATGAGCAGTTCTTC.

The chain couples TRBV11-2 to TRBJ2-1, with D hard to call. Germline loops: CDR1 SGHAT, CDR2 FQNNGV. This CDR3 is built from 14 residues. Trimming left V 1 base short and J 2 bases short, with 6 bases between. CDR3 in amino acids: CASSLVPAYNEQFF. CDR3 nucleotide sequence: TGTGCCAGCAGCTTAGTTCCAGCCTACAATGAGCAGTTCTTC.

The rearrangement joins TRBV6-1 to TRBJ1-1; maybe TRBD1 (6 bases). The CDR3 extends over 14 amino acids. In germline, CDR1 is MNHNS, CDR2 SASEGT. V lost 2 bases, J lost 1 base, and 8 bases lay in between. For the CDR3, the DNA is TGTGCCAGCAGTGAACTGGGGGCGAACACTGAAGCTTTCTTT. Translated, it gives CASSELGANTEAFF.

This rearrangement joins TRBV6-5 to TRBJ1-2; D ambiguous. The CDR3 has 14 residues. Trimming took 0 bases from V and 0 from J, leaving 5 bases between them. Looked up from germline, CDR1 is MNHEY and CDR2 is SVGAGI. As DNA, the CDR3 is TGTGCCAGCAGTTACTCAGGCACTAACTATGGCTACACCTTC. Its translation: CASSYSGTNYGYTF.

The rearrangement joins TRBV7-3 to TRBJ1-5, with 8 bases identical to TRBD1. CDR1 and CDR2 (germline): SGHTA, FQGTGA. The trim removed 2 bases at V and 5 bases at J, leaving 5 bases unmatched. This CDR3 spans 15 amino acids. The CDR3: CASSLSDRADQPQHF. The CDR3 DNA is TGTGCCAGCAGCTTATCGGACAGGGCAGATCAGCCCCAGCATTTT. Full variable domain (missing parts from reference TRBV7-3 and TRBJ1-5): GAGVSQTPSNKVTEKGKYVELRCDPISGHTALYWYRQSLGQGPEFLIYFQGTGAADDSGLPNDRFFAVRPEGSVSTLKIQRTERGDSAVYLCASSLSDRADQPQHFGDGTRLSIL.

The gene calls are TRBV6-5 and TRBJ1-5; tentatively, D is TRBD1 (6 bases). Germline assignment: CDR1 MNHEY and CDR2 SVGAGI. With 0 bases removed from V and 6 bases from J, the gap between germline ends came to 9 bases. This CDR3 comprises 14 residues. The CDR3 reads CASSYSAGVQPQHF. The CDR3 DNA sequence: TGTGCCAGCAGTTACTCTGCAGGGGTTCAGCCCCAGCATTTT.

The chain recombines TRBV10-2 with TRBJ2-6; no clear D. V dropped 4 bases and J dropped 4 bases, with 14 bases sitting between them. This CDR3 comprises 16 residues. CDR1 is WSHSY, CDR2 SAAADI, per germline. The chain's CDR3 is CASSAVGTWGANVLTF. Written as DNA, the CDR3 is TGCGCCAGCAGTGCTGTGGGAACTTGGGGGGCCAACGTCCTGACTTTC.

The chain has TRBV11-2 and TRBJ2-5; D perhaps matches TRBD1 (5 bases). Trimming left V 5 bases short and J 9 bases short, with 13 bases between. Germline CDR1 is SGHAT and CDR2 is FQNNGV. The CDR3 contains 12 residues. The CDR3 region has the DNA TGTGCCAGCAGCGCAACGCTAGGGGCCCAGTACTTC. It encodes CASSATLGAQYF.

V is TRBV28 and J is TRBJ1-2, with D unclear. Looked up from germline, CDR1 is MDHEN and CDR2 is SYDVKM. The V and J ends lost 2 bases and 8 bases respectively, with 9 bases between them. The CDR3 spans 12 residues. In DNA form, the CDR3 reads TGTGCCAGCAGTTTAAGGCAGACGGGCTACACCTTC. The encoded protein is CASSLRQTGYTF.